One sample yielded the 26 T cell receptor beta chains listed below, sequenced in a study of T cells in Graves' hyperthyroidism and ophthalmopathy. Using RNA transcripts as the source, TCR beta CDR3 regions were amplified. Initially, a first-round RT-PCR of the TCR CDR3 employed the HTBI primer set. Using its own MiXCR run on the multiplex PCR reads, TCRdb lists one record per CDR3 protein. The sample has some 250,000 distinct CDR3 sequences, nearly 15% seen once. Sequencing input: blood. The receptor source for this set is a woman between 50 and 59 years old with Graves' hyperthyroidism that later progressed to Graves' ophthalmopathy.

In this sample, this clonotype turned up many times. The chain uses TRBV4-1 and TRBJ2-7; D ambiguous. Germline CDR1 is MGHRA and CDR2 is YSYEKL. The CDR3 contains 16 residues. V dropped 3 bases and J dropped 4 bases, with 19 bases sitting between them. The CDR3 spells CASSQERRKRGYEQYF. The CDR3 DNA reads as TGCGCCAGCAGCCAGGAACGGCGGAAGAGAGGTTACGAGCAGTACTTC.

The genes are TRBV4-1 and TRBJ2-1; D is possibly TRBD1 (5 bases). Trimming pared 1 base from V and 8 bases from J, leaving 12 bases between. The CDR3 runs to 14 residues. The V gene's germline CDR1 is MGHRA and CDR2 YSYEKL. Here the CDR3 reads CASSQGGIRDEQFF. DNA for the CDR3: TGCGCCAGCAGCCAAGGGGGCATCAGGGATGAGCAGTTCTTC.

This clonotype was counted ten times or more. Germline is not matched at one junction end, which may reflect a read error. The V gene is TRBV7-7, the J gene TRBJ2-5; possibly TRBD2 for D (5 bases). From germline, CDR1 is SSHAT and CDR2 FNYEAQ (reference sequence). The CDR3 loop spans 14 amino acids. Here the CDR3 reads CASSFYEGRETQYF. DNA for the CDR3: TGTGCTAGCAGCTTTTATGAGGGTCGGGAGACCCAGTACTTC.

This clonotype was counted many times. V and J are TRBV28 and TRBJ1-2; 9 bases fit TRBD1. CDR1 is MDHEN, CDR2 SYDVKM, per germline. The CDR3 extends over 14 amino acids. Unmatched junction bases numbered 8, after V lost 4 bases and J lost 8 bases. DNA for the CDR3: TGTGCCAGCAGTTCCCTGGGACAGGGAAGCGGCTACACCTTC. Protein: CASSSLGQGSGYTF.

This chain connects TRBV12-3 or TRBV12-4 to TRBJ2-7; 10 bases align to TRBD1. The CDR3 contains 18 residues. With 7 bases clipped from V and 6 bases from J, the junction kept 21 bases outside the gene matches. The CDR3 DNA reads as TGTGCCAGCAAGGTGAACCCCGAGCGGGGGACAGGGGTCTGCGAGCAGTACTTC. It yields the protein CASKVNPERGTGVCEQYF.

This clonotype has only a few counts. The V call is TRBV2, the J call TRBJ1-2; D might be TRBD1 (6 bases). V was cut by 3 bases and J by 7 bases, with 15 bases left in between. The CDR3 runs 14 residues. Germline values: CDR1 SNHLY, CDR2 FYNNEI. For the CDR3, the DNA is TGTGCCAGCAGTGACCGGCGAAGGGGGAGTGGCTACACCTTC. It yields the protein CASSDRRRGSGYTF. Combining the CDR3 with reference TRBV2 and TRBJ1-2 gives the whole variable domain EPEVTQTPSHQVTQMGQEVILRCVPISNHLYFYWYRQILGQKVEFLVSFYNNEISEKSEIFDDQFSVERPDGSNFTLKIRSTKLEDSAMYFCASSDRRRGSGYTFGSGTRLTVV.

The sample holds a few counts of this clonotype. The chain uses TRBV10-2 and TRBJ1-2, with D unresolved. The V gene's germline CDR1 is WSHSY and CDR2 SAAADI. Trimming cost V 0 bases and J 1 base, with 9 bases left between them. This CDR3 spans 15 amino acids. The CDR3 DNA is TGCGCCAGCAGTGAGTCCCCAATGGATAACTATGGCTACACCTTC. Encoded protein: CASSESPMDNYGYTF.

This clonotype was picked up many times. J is TRBJ2-6 and V is TRBV6-1; D unresolved. Germline assignment: CDR1 MNHNS and CDR2 SASEGT. The V and J ends lost 5 bases and 0 bases respectively, with 17 bases between them. This CDR3 contains 18 residues. In nucleotides, the CDR3 is TGTGCCAGCAGTTGGGCAGGTGCTACCTCCTCTGGGGCCAACGTCCTGACTTTC. It specifies CASSWAGATSSGANVLTF.

The rearrangement links TRBV28 to TRBJ2-7; D perhaps matches TRBD2 (7 bases). Germline-derived CDR1 and CDR2 are MDHEN and SYDVKM. V lost 3 bases and J 6 bases, leaving 18 bases between the germline ends. CDR3 length equals 15 residues. The CDR3 bases are TGTGCCAGCAGTTTTGAGGGGGGAGGGCCTATCGAGCAGTACTTC. Translation gives CASSFEGGGPIEQYF. The variable domain in full, with the rest retrieved from reference TRBV28 and TRBJ2-7, is DVKVTQSSRYLVKRTGEKVFLECVQDMDHENMFWYRQDPGLGLRLIYFSYDVKMKEKGDIPEGYSVSREKKERFSLILESASTNQTSMYLCASSFEGGGPIEQYFGPGTRLTVT.

This clonotype showed up just a few times. This chain links TRBV15 with TRBJ2-5; the D gene is possibly TRBD2 (6 bases). CDR1 LNHNV and CDR2 YYDKDF come from the germline V gene (reference sequence). Trimming stripped 0 bases from V and 2 bases from J, with 10 bases between. This CDR3 spans 15 amino acids. DNA of the CDR3: TGTGCCACCAGCAGAGATAGCGGAGTTCAAGAGACCCAGTACTTC. It is translated as CATSRDSGVQETQYF.

This clonotype was found many times. The gene calls are TRBV29-1 and TRBJ1-1; possible D gene TRBD1, 5 bases. Germline assignment: CDR1 SQVTM and CDR2 ANQGSEA. CDR3 length: 14 amino acids. Deletions cut 1 base from V and 5 bases from J, with 14 bases between. This CDR3 reads CSVEVLGTGTEAFF. CDR3 coding DNA: TGCAGCGTTGAAGTGTTAGGGACGGGGACTGAAGCTTTCTTT.

This clonotype has a single count. A much more abundant neighbour one base away suggests this may be a read error. The J gene is TRBJ2-2, the V gene TRBV27, with D possibly matching TRBD2 (6 bases). Germline CDR1 is MNHEY and CDR2 is SMNVEV (reference sequence). This CDR3 is 14 amino acids long. Written as DNA, the CDR3 is TGTGCCAGCAGTTTAAACAAGGACACCGGGGGGCTGTTTTTT. Translation gives CASSLNKDTGGLFF.

In its sample, this clonotype was seen many times. This chain connects TRBV6-1 to TRBJ2-7, with 9 bases lining up with TRBD1. The CDR3 has 15 residues. The germline V gene has CDR1 MNHNS and CDR2 SASEGT. Trimming took 8 bases from V and 2 from J; bases not matched to a gene: 10. CDR3 amino acids: CASPPGGQGTYEQYF. CDR3 in DNA: TGTGCCAGCCCTCCCGGGGGACAGGGTACCTACGAGCAGTACTTC.

The rearrangement uses TRBV19 and TRBJ1-5, with D perhaps matching TRBD1 (5 bases). Germline V gene data show CDR1 as LNHDA and CDR2 as SQIVND (reference sequence). The CDR3 is made up of 15 amino acids. The V end was cut by 9 bases, the J end by 6 bases, with 21 bases between. Here the CDR3 DNA reads TGTGCCAGCAGGTCGGCGCAGGGAAAAGGTCAGCCCCAGCATTTT. It encodes CASRSAQGKGQPQHF.

This clonotype was picked up many times. V is TRBV6-1 and J is TRBJ1-1; 7 bases are a match to TRBD1. Looked up from germline, CDR1 is MNHNS and CDR2 is SASEGT. CDR3 length: 16 amino acids. With 8 bases clipped from V and 0 bases from J, the junction kept 12 bases outside the gene matches. CDR3 DNA sequence: TGTGCCAGCGCAGGGGGTTCGAACATCATGAACACTGAAGCTTTCTTT. This codes for CASAGGSNIMNTEAFF.

There are many counts of this clonotype. The chain couples TRBV20-1 to TRBJ2-1, with D unclear. The germline CDR1 and CDR2 sequences are DFQATT and SNEGSKA (reference sequence). This CDR3 spans 10 amino acids. Trimming left V 8 bases short and J 8 bases short, with 10 bases between. CDR3 bases: TGCAGTCCCCGCCAGGATGAGCAGTTCTTC. Residues: CSPRQDEQFF.

Many counts were recorded for this clonotype. This chain links TRBV20-1 with TRBJ2-7, with no clear D. This CDR3 comprises 15 residues. The V and J ends lost 6 bases and 5 bases respectively, with 23 bases between them. In germline, CDR1 is DFQATT, CDR2 SNEGSKA (reference sequence). CDR3 sequence: CSATPPHSLENEQYF. In DNA form, the CDR3 reads TGCAGTGCCACCCCTCCCCACAGCCTAGAAAACGAGCAGTACTTC.

This clonotype was counted ten times or more. The chain recombines TRBV6-2 or TRBV6-3 with TRBJ1-5; no definite D call. Looked up from germline, CDR1 is MNHEY and CDR2 is SVGEGT. Deletions cut 7 bases from V and 10 bases from J, with 17 bases between. CDR3 size: 13 residues. CDR3 sequence: CASTITWGGPQHF. For the CDR3, the DNA is TGTGCCAGCACCATTACATGGGGAGGACCCCAGCATTTT.

The chain uses TRBV10-2 and TRBJ2-7, with D maybe TRBD1 (6 bases). The length of the CDR3 is 14 residues. V dropped 0 bases and J dropped 3 bases, with 9 bases sitting between them. In germline, CDR1 is WSHSY, CDR2 SAAADI. The CDR3 loop reads CASSESGAGYEQYF. The CDR3 coding sequence is TGCGCCAGCAGTGAGTCGGGGGCGGGCTACGAGCAGTACTTC.

This clonotype was counted many times. The CDR3 nucleotides are TGCGCCAGCAGAACTAGCGGGATCTCCTACAATGAGCAGTTCTTC. This gives the protein CASRTSGISYNEQFF. The V gene is TRBV5-1, the J gene TRBJ2-1; 10 bases map to TRBD2. CDR3 length: 15 residues. CDR1 and CDR2 from the germline V gene are SGHRS and YFSETQ. The trim removed 5 bases at V and 0 bases at J, leaving 2 bases unmatched.

At least ten counts were recorded for this clonotype. The V call is TRBV20-1, the J call TRBJ2-1; TRBD2 matches 13 bases. After removal of 6 bases from V and 6 bases from J, the junction contained 11 bases not matched to a gene. This CDR3 spans 16 amino acids. Germline V gives CDR1 DFQATT, CDR2 SNEGSKA (reference sequence). The CDR3 nucleotides are TGCAGTGCCATCACTAGCGGGAGGGCCTATGGCAATGAGCAGTTCTTC. Its protein product is CSAITSGRAYGNEQFF.

This clonotype was counted at least ten times. The genes are TRBV28 and TRBJ2-7; 10 bases fit TRBD1. The V gene end was trimmed by 6 bases and the J gene end by 3 bases; junction bases not matched to a gene: 5. The germline CDR1 and CDR2 sequences are MDHEN and SYDVKM. This CDR3 contains 14 residues. The chain's CDR3 is CASRGTGVGYEQYF. In nucleotides, the CDR3 is TGTGCCAGCAGGGGGACAGGGGTAGGCTACGAGCAGTACTTC.

Points on this clonotype: A much bigger clone sits one base away, suggesting this may be a read error. The chain uses TRBV27 and TRBJ1-4, with D tentatively TRBD1 (5 bases). The CDR3 extends over 16 amino acids. The germline V gene encodes CDR1 MNHEY and CDR2 SMNVEV (reference sequence). The CDR3 region has the DNA TGTACCAGCAGCCCTACCGGACATTTCAGTAGTGAAAAACTGTTTTTT. Translated: CTSSPTGHFSSEKLFF. The variable domain in full, with the rest retrieved from reference TRBV27 and TRBJ1-4, is EAQVTQNPRYLITVTGKKLTVTCSQNMNHEYMSWYRQDPGLGLRQIYYSMNVEVTDKGDVPEGYKVSRKEKRNFPLILESPSPNQTSLYFCTSSPTGHFSSEKLFFGSGTQLSVL.

In its sample, this clonotype was seen many times. This chain joins TRBV19 and TRBJ1-1; possible D gene TRBD1, 6 bases. Per the germline V gene, CDR1 is LNHDA and CDR2 is SQIVND (reference sequence). The V end was cut by 6 bases, the J end by 6 bases, with 17 bases between. The CDR3 contains 14 residues. In nucleotides, the CDR3 is TGTGCCAGTAGCGACTCAGGGGTTGCGCCTGAAGCTTTCTTT. Its translation: CASSDSGVAPEAFF.

This clonotype has a count of ten or more. The V call is TRBV2, the J call TRBJ2-7, with 7 nucleotides matching TRBD1. After removal of 1 base from V and 6 bases from J, the junction contained 6 bases not matched to a gene. Germline loops: CDR1 SNHLY, CDR2 FYNNEI. This CDR3 region has 14 residues. In nucleotides, the CDR3 is TGTGCCAGCAGTGAAGAAACAGGGGAGAGCGAGCAGTACTTC. Translation: CASSEETGESEQYF.

This clonotype was seen repeatedly, ten times or more. V is TRBV20-1 and J is TRBJ2-1; D perhaps matches TRBD2 (7 bases). The germline CDR1 and CDR2 sequences are DFQATT and SNEGSKA (reference sequence). The CDR3 length is 15 residues. Trimming stripped 8 bases from V and 9 bases from J, with 26 bases between. CDR3 sequence (DNA): TGCAGTCCCCTCCTGATAGGGCGGGGGCCTAGTGAGCAGTTCTTC. Amino acid sequence: CSPLLIGRGPSEQFF.